This record looks at one T cell receptor beta chain sequence and its context. Original methodology: Using reference gene primer amplification, nucleated cell counts were estimated. Sequenced by immunoSEQ multiplex PCR; TCRdb stores in-frame clones only, minus some. The DNA was the basis for D and trimming; V, J and clone size are from that table. The data show 650,000 to 800,000 clones, about nine tenths seen once. These data originate in a study of blood T cell repertoires in COVID-19. Study-level background: The study drew acute and convalescent COVID-19 samples from the United States, Italy and Spain. The analysed material was cDNA or gDNA that came from T cells, B-cell-depleted T cells, or PBMCs.

The CDR3 covers 16 residues. V lost 5 bases and J 0 bases, leaving 14 bases between the germline ends. Germline V gene lookup returns CDR1 LNHDA and CDR2 SQIVND (reference sequence). The sequencing sample was made of peripheral blood. The sequence was obtained from a woman between 18 and 29 years old with acute or convalescent COVID-19. The chain is built from TRBV19 and TRBJ1-5, with D perhaps TRBD1 (6 bases). CDR3 residues: CASSLKRTVSNQPQHF. The CDR3 coding sequence is TGTGCCAGTAGTTTGAAGCGGACAGTTAGCAATCAGCCCCAGCATTTT. The full variable domain, its missing parts supplied by reference TRBV19 and TRBJ1-5, is DGGITQSPKYLFRKEGQNVTLSCEQNLNHDAMYWYRQDPGQGLRLIYYSQIVNDFQKGDIAEGYSVSREKKESFPLTVTSAQKNPTAFYLCASSLKRTVSNQPQHFGDGTRLSIL.